The 6 T cell receptor beta chains below come from one sample, sequenced in a study of T cells in women clearing cervical HPV infection (dated by TCRdb to the late 2010s). Library method: the immunoSEQ multiplex PCR assay. The source is immuneACCESS, and TCRdb retained only in-frame sequences with V and J called. Part of the clones is not carried over; for the studies checked, unresolved V genes explain less than half of this, and the remainder is unexplained. This specimen's table enumerates roughly 40,000 clones. About 1.2% of the sample is in the top ten clones. Sequenced sample: blood buffy coat. The source is a woman between 18 and 70 years old with a cervical HPV16 infection that either progressed to CIN3+ or cleared (not recorded which).

The sequenced part of the CDR3 DNA is TGCGCCAGCAGCCCGCTCCCCGCCCGGGAAGAGACC. Protein: CASSPLPAREET. The full CDR3 is CASSPLPAREETQYF. The chain uses TRBV5-1 and TRBJ2-5, with unresolved D. The sequenced fragment ends 3 residues before the CDR3 boundary, so the rest is inferred from the germline J gene. The CDR3 loop spans 15 amino acids. CDR1 is SGHRS, CDR2 YFSETQ, per germline. V lost 4 bases and J 3 bases, leaving 16 bases between the germline ends.

The sequenced CDR3 bases are TGCAGTGCGCCACGGACAGGGGCCTACGAG. Protein sequence: CSAPRTGAYE. The entire CDR3 reads CSAPRTGAYEQYF. The chain uses TRBV20-1 and TRBJ2-7; 9 bases map to TRBD1. The read comes to an end 3 residues before the CDR3 does, leaving the germline J gene to fill in the end. The germline CDR1 and CDR2 sequences are DFQATT and SNEGSKA (reference sequence). The CDR3 has 13 amino acids. Trimming cost V 6 bases and J 2 bases; bases outside gene matches: 5.

Remarks on this clone: The CDR3 is cut off 3 residues early in the read; its end comes from the germline J gene. The V gene is TRBV10-3, the J gene TRBJ2-7; TRBD1 might be the D (6 bases). Trimming left V 2 bases short and J 2 bases short, with 10 bases between. Germline lookup yields CDR1 ENHRY and CDR2 SYGVKD. This CDR3 region has 14 residues. CDR3 DNA (partial): TGTGCCATCAGTGAGACAGGGATCACCTACGAG. Amino acids: CAISETGITYE. The whole CDR3 protein reads CAISETGITYEQYF.

CDR3 bases read: TGCAGTGCTCCTACAGGGGGATATGGC. It is translated as CSAPTGGYG. The entire CDR3 protein reads CSAPTGGYGYTF. The rearrangement joins TRBV20-1 to TRBJ1-2; TRBD1 matches 8 bases. The sequenced fragment ends 3 residues before the CDR3 boundary, so the rest is inferred from the germline J gene. V was pared by 5 bases and J by 5 bases, with 4 bases of the junction left unmatched. There are 12 residues in the CDR3. Germline V gives CDR1 DFQATT, CDR2 SNEGSKA (reference sequence).

To note about this clone: Read sequence stops 3 residues before the CDR3 end, and the germline J gene provides the missing end. V gene TRBV10-3 combines with J gene TRBJ2-7; 8 positions agree with TRBD2. The V segment lost 8 bases and the J segment 0 bases; nucleotides outside the gene matches: 9. The CDR3 has 15 amino acids. Per germline, CDR1 ENHRY and CDR2 SYGVKD. CDR3 DNA, as far as it was read: TGTGCCATCCGGGGGGGGGACCTTAGCTCCTACGAG. This codes for CAIRGGDLSSYE. The CDR3 in full is CAIRGGDLSSYEQYF.

In regard to this clone: The CDR3 is cut off 3 residues early in the read; its end comes from the germline J gene. The chain joins TRBV7-3 to TRBJ2-1, with D tentatively TRBD1 (6 bases). The CDR3 contains 15 residues. Germline values: CDR1 SGHTA, CDR2 FQGTGA. The V end lost 5 bases, the J end lost 7 bases, and 18 bases lay between the germline ends. The CDR3 bases that were read are TGTGCCAGCAGCCAATTGGGGGCCCCTGGGAATGAG. Its protein product is CASSQLGAPGNE. The whole CDR3 sequence is CASSQLGAPGNEQFF.